The present TCR beta chain was sequenced within a study of OX40 agonist ivuxolimab in advanced cancers. In the study overall: The patients received agonistic anti-OX40 (CD134) antibody ivuxolimab.

Details on this clone: Its antigen remains unknown. The junction departs from germline at one end; a sequencing error may be responsible.

This CDR3 spans 17 amino acids. The germline V gene has CDR1 SGDLS and CDR2 YYNGEE. Generated by immunoSEQ multiplex PCR, the TCRdb table keeps only in-frame clones and is missing some. The sample gives tens of thousands of clones, roughly 84% of which show up once; around a third is in the top ten. Whole-study results and caveats: The average count of expanded clones was higher among CD8+ T cells than among CD4+.

The source is an adult with an advanced solid tumor such as melanoma, head and neck, liver or kidney cancer. The chain has TRBV9 and TRBJ2-5; a weak D match, TRBD2 (5 bases). Source: CD4+ or CD8+ T cells sorted from blood, taken in a trial of the OX40 agonist ivuxolimab. This CDR3 reads CASSVEAGGLHHETQYF. The CDR3, as DNA: TGTGCCAGCAGCGTAGAGGCAGGAGGTCTTCACCACGAGACCCAGTACTTC.